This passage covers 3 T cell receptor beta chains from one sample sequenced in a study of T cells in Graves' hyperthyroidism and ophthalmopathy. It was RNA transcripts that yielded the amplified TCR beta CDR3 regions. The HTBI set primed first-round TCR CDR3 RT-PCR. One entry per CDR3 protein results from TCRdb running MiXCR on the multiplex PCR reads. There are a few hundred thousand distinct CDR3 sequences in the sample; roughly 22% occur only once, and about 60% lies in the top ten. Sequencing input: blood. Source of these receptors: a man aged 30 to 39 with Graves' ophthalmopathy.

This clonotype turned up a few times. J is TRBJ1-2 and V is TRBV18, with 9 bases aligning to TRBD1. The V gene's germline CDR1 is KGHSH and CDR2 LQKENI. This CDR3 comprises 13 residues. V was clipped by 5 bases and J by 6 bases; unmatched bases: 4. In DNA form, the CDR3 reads TGTGCCAGCTCATCCGGGACAGGGAATGGCTACACCTTC. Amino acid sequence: CASSSGTGNGYTF.

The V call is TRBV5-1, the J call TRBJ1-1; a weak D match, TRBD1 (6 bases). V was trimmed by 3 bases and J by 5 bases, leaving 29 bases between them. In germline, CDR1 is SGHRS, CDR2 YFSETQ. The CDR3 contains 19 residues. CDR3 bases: TGCGCCAGCAGCTACGGGGGGGGGGGGGGGGGGGGGCCGAGTACTGAAGCTTTCTTT. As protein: CASSYGGGGGGGPSTEAFF. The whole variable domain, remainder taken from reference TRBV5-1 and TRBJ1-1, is KAGVTQTPRYLIKTRGQQVTLSCSPISGHRSVSWYQQTPGQGLQFLFEYFSETQRNKGNFPGRFSGRQFSNSRSEMNVSTLELGDSALYLCASSYGGGGGGGPSTEAFFGQGTRLTVV.

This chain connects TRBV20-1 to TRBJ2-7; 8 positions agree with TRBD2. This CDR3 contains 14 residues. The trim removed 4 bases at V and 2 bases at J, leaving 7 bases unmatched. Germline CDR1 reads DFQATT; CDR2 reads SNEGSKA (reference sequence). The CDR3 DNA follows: TGCAGTGCTACAACTAGCGGAGGAGCCTACGAGCAGTACTTC. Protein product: CSATTSGGAYEQYF.